This TCR beta chain stems from a study of blood T cell repertoires in COVID-19. Study background: Spain, Italy and the United States supplied samples that represented acute and convalescent COVID-19. The analysed material was cDNA or gDNA that came from T cells, B-cell-depleted T cells, or PBMCs.

Germline CDR1 and CDR2: SQVTM and ANQGSEA. Between the trimmed V and J ends, which lost 4 bases and 7 bases, there was a span of 16 bases. The CDR3 spans 13 residues. Sequenced by immunoSEQ multiplex PCR; TCRdb stores in-frame clones only, minus some. The sample gives 350,000 to 400,000 clones, 80% to 90% of which show up once; roughly 1% is in the top ten. Cohort 3 recovered donors had two negative PCRs, clearance, or symptom resolution. Sequenced sample: PBMCs or T cells enriched from blood (not recorded which). The chain couples TRBV29-1 to TRBJ1-2; D unclear. This TCR was recovered from a young man who had recovered from COVID-19. The CDR3 protein is CSVGGVLGGGYTF. CDR3 DNA: TGCAGCGTTGGCGGGGTCCTGGGAGGTGGCTACACCTTC. Full variable domain (outside the CDR3, taken from reference TRBV29-1 and TRBJ1-2): SAVISQKPSRDICQRGTSLTIQCQVDSQVTMMFWYRQQPGQSLTLIATANQGSEATYESGFVIDKFPISRPNLTFSTLTVSNMSPEDSSIYLCSVGGVLGGGYTFGSGTRLTVV.